The rows below give T cell receptor beta chains drawn from one sample of a study of regulatory T cells in long-lasting Graves disease. TCRdb reprocessed the multiplex PCR reads with MiXCR, giving one entry per CDR3 protein. The sample carries around 460,000 distinct CDR3 sequences, 20% to 25% recorded once. The material was peripheral blood mononuclear cells (PBMCs), obtained when the disease was refractory, from a patient treated with antithyroid drugs. These receptors were obtained from a female donor with Graves disease. Each CDR3 is given with its conserved first and last residue. The D gene is left open where the match is weak. Some rows mark clone size as missing; the rest say once, few, many or name a class of expanded clone.

V: TRBV6-2/TRBV6-3; J: TRBJ2-1; D: -; size: -; DNA: TGTGCCAGCAGCCTCCGTGGGAGCAATGAGCAGTTCTTC; CDR3: CASSLRGSNEQFF
V: TRBV7-6; J: TRBJ1-4; D: -; size: many; DNA: TGTGCCAGCAGCTTATCAGGGAATCGCGAAAAACTGTTTTTT; CDR3: CASSLSGNREKLFF
V: TRBV20-1; J: TRBJ2-1; D: -; size: many; DNA: TGCAGTGCTGGGGTTGGGGGAAATGAGCAGTTCTTC; CDR3: CSAGVGGNEQFF
V: TRBV30; J: TRBJ1-2; D: -; size: -; DNA: TGTGCCTGGACCGTGGGGGGGAACTATGGCTACACCTTC; CDR3: CAWTVGGNYGYTF
V: TRBV2; J: TRBJ2-7; D: -; size: many; DNA: TGTGCCGGCCTTGGGACTGACTACGAGCAGTACTTC; CDR3: CAGLGTDYEQYF
V: TRBV5-4; J: TRBJ2-7; D: TRBD2; size: -; DNA: TGTGCCAGCAGCTCCGCTAGCGGGAGTGGGAGCGAGTACTTC; CDR3: CASSSASGSGSEYF
V: TRBV3-1; J: TRBJ2-1; D: -; size: few; DNA: TGTGCCAGCAGCCAAGACCTAGCCCGCCACAATGAGCAGTTCTTC; CDR3: CASSQDLARHNEQFF
V: TRBV28; J: TRBJ1-1; D: -; size: many; DNA: TGTGCCATGAGCAGGGGCCCGAACACTGAAGCTTTCTTT; CDR3: CAMSRGPNTEAFF
V: TRBV11-2; J: TRBJ2-7; D: -; size: many; DNA: TGTGCCAGCAGCCGACGCGGTAATCCCTCCTACGAGCAGTACTTC; CDR3: CASSRRGNPSYEQYF
V: TRBV20-1; J: TRBJ2-5; D: TRBD2; size: -; DNA: TGCAGTGCTAGCCGGGCTAGCGGTTCCCAAGAGACCCAGTACTTC; CDR3: CSASRASGSQETQYF
V: TRBV28; J: TRBJ1-1; D: -; size: many; DNA: TGTGCCACTCATTGGGGGGGCACTGAAGCTTTCTTT; CDR3: CATHWGGTEAFF
V: TRBV28; J: TRBJ1-5; D: -; size: many; DNA: -; CDR3: CASSSSGGPTDQPQHF
V: TRBV11-2; J: TRBJ1-1; D: -; size: few; DNA: TGCGCCAGCAGCCAAGAGGGAACCCGGGACAACAAAGCTTTCTTT; CDR3: CASSQEGTRDNKAFF
V: TRBV10-3; J: TRBJ2-2; D: TRBD1; size: many; DNA: TGTGCCATCAGACAGGGGCGTGACACCGGGGAGCTGTTTTTT; CDR3: CAIRQGRDTGELFF
V: TRBV28; J: TRBJ2-7; D: -; size: many; DNA: TGTGCCAGCAGTAGGGCAGATATTTACTACGAGCAGTACTTC; CDR3: CASSRADIYYEQYF
V: TRBV29-1; J: TRBJ1-2; D: TRBD1; size: -; DNA: TGCAGCGTTGGACAGGGGGCGTATGGCTACACCTTC; CDR3: CSVGQGAYGYTF
V: TRBV6-1; J: TRBJ1-1; D: -; size: -; DNA: TGTGCCAGCAGTCGTGGGGCGGCTGAAGCTTTCTTT; CDR3: CASSRGAAEAFF
V: TRBV27; J: TRBJ1-5; D: -; size: few; DNA: TGTGCCAGCAGTTTCGTAGGTAATCAGCCCCAGCATTTT; CDR3: CASSFVGNQPQHF
V: TRBV20-1; J: TRBJ2-7; D: TRBD2; size: few; DNA: TGCAGTGCTAGGGCTAGCGGGGTTCTCTCCTACGAGCAGTACTTC; CDR3: CSARASGVLSYEQYF
V: TRBV7-2; J: TRBJ1-5; D: -; size: -; DNA: TGTGCCAGCAGCTTGGAGGCCCTTGATCAGCCCCAGCATTTT; CDR3: CASSLEALDQPQHF
V: TRBV24-1; J: TRBJ2-7; D: TRBD1; size: few; DNA: TGTGCCACCAGTGATGTGCGGGACAGGGGATCCTACGAGCAGTACTTC; CDR3: CATSDVRDRGSYEQYF
V: TRBV11-2; J: TRBJ1-5; D: TRBD1; size: many; DNA: TGTGCCAGCAGCCGGACAGGGAATCAGCCCCAGCATTTT; CDR3: CASSRTGNQPQHF
V: TRBV7-8; J: TRBJ1-3; D: -; size: -; DNA: TGTGCCAGCAGCTTAGGGACGCCCAGCTCTGGAAACACCATATATTTT; CDR3: CASSLGTPSSGNTIYF
V: TRBV6-1; J: TRBJ2-2; D: TRBD1; size: -; DNA: TGTGCCAGCCGTGGTACAGGGGGCCCCGGGGAGCTGTTTTTT; CDR3: CASRGTGGPGELFF
V: TRBV7-2; J: TRBJ2-1; D: TRBD1; size: -; DNA: TGTGCCAGCAGCTCTGACAGGGCGCAGGGTGAGCAGTTCTTC; CDR3: CASSSDRAQGEQFF
V: TRBV9; J: TRBJ2-2; D: -; size: -; DNA: TGTGCCAGCAGCTTACGGACGGATCCGAACACCGGGGAGCTGTTTTTT; CDR3: CASSLRTDPNTGELFF
V: TRBV19; J: TRBJ2-7; D: -; size: few; DNA: TGTGCCAGTAGTACGCAGGTCTCCTACGAGCAGTACTTC; CDR3: CASSTQVSYEQYF
V: TRBV9; J: TRBJ2-7; D: -; size: -; DNA: TGTGCCAGCAGCCCTATATCGGGCGAGCAGTACTTC; CDR3: CASSPISGEQYF
V: TRBV18; J: TRBJ1-1; D: TRBD1; size: many; DNA: TGTGCCAGCTCACCACAGGGGGCTTCTGAAGCTTTCTTT; CDR3: CASSPQGASEAFF
V: TRBV5-1; J: TRBJ2-7; D: -; size: -; DNA: TGCGCCAGCAAATCTTATGAAGCAGGGGAAGGTTACGAGCAGTACTTC; CDR3: CASKSYEAGEGYEQYF
V: TRBV12-3/TRBV12-4; J: TRBJ2-2; D: -; size: many; DNA: TGTGCCAGCAGTCCCGGACATTCCCCCGGGGAGCTGTTTTTT; CDR3: CASSPGHSPGELFF
V: TRBV12-3/TRBV12-4; J: TRBJ2-2; D: -; size: -; DNA: TGTGCCAGCAGTTTAAATCAGGGGAACACCGGGGAGCTGTTTTTT; CDR3: CASSLNQGNTGELFF
V: TRBV12-3/TRBV12-4; J: TRBJ2-2; D: -; size: many; DNA: TGTGCCAGCAGTCTGGGGCGTGGCACCGGGGAGCTGTTTTTT; CDR3: CASSLGRGTGELFF
V: TRBV4-1; J: TRBJ2-7; D: TRBD2; size: -; DNA: TGCGCCAGCAGCCAAGGTACCCTAAGCGGGAGCAACGAGCAGTACTTC; CDR3: CASSQGTLSGSNEQYF
V: TRBV7-2; J: TRBJ2-4; D: TRBD2; size: many; DNA: TGTGCCAGCAGCTCCCATAGCGGGGTAGGAAACATTCAGTACTTC; CDR3: CASSSHSGVGNIQYF
V: TRBV6-1; J: TRBJ2-7; D: -; size: few; DNA: TGTGCCAGCAGGACTACTATTTACGAGCAGTACTTC; CDR3: CASRTTIYEQYF
V: TRBV2; J: TRBJ2-3; D: TRBD2; size: few; DNA: TGTGCCAGCTTAGCGGGGGGGATGGTAGATACGCAGTATTTT; CDR3: CASLAGGMVDTQYF
V: TRBV12-3/TRBV12-4; J: TRBJ2-1; D: TRBD2; size: -; DNA: TGTGCCAGCACCCCCCGCGGGACTAGCGGGAGTAATGAGCAGTTCTTC; CDR3: CASTPRGTSGSNEQFF
V: TRBV18; J: TRBJ1-5; D: TRBD1; size: -; DNA: TGTGCCAGCTCACAGACAGGGGACAATCAGCCCCAGCATTTT; CDR3: CASSQTGDNQPQHF